This T cell receptor beta chain was sequenced during a study of long-term antiretroviral therapy in people with HIV. Overall study: Samples collected earliest predate the 2015 immediate-ART recommendation by about a decade.

Researchers secured at least one pre-ART and at least two post-ART PBMC samples from each donor. V was cut by 5 bases and J by 4 bases, with 14 bases left in between. Germline CDR1 is SEHNR and CDR2 is FQNEAQ (reference sequence). The CDR3 covers 14 residues. General study points: The repertoire was dominated at all time points by clones expanded before ART. CDR3 length ranges were narrower in HIV repertoires than in controls.

The immunoSEQ assay was v3.0, run at survey level. Only in-frame clones appear in the TCRdb table, and some are missing; sequencing was by immunoSEQ multiplex PCR. The table has roughly 25,000 clones, roughly 88% seen once; the top ten hold roughly 2.4%. On this clone: As yet, its antigen is unknown.

The sequence was obtained from a man aged 50 to 59 with HIV. The chain couples TRBV7-9 to TRBJ2-5; D not resolved. The specimen comprised unsorted PBMCs, sampled 3 years after starting antiretroviral therapy. CDR3 sequence reads: CASSPRRVAETQYF. The CDR3 DNA sequence: TGTGCCAGCAGCCCCCGGAGAGTCGCAGAGACCCAGTACTTC.